Below, 3 T cell receptor beta chains from the same sample are listed, as sequenced in a study of blood T cell repertoires in COVID-19. Only in-frame clones appear in the TCRdb table, and some are missing; sequencing was by immunoSEQ multiplex PCR. The sample lists about 250,000 clones, 87% seen once, with 3% to 3.5% in the top ten. Sequenced: peripheral blood. All receptors derive from a man younger than 30 with active or convalescent COVID-19.

The chain uses TRBV27 and TRBJ2-3; D may be TRBD2 (5 bases). The CDR3 sequence is 13 residues long. Germline lookup yields CDR1 MNHEY and CDR2 SMNVEV (reference sequence). Deletions cut 10 bases from V and 1 base from J, with 12 bases between. The CDR3 loop reads CAIPQEGTDTQYF. For the CDR3, the DNA is TGTGCCATTCCCCAGGAGGGCACAGATACGCAGTATTTT.

The sample holds one count of this clone. This chain joins TRBV7-2 and TRBJ2-7; 7 bases fit TRBD1. The V gene's germline CDR1 is SGHTA and CDR2 FQGNSA. V was clipped by 5 bases and J by 2 bases; unmatched bases: 6. The CDR3 loop spans 14 amino acids. The chain's CDR3 is CASSPGTETYEQYF. CDR3 DNA sequence: TGTGCCAGCAGCCCAGGGACAGAGACCTACGAGCAGTACTTC.

The rearrangement links TRBV5-1 to TRBJ2-3; 9 positions match TRBD2. V lost 0 bases and J lost 6; bases outside the gene matches: 5. In germline, CDR1 is SGHRS, CDR2 YFSETQ. The CDR3 is 15 residues long. As DNA, the CDR3 is TGCGCCAGCAGCTTGGGTCTAGCGGGGTCGGATACGCAGTATTTT. This gives the protein CASSLGLAGSDTQYF.